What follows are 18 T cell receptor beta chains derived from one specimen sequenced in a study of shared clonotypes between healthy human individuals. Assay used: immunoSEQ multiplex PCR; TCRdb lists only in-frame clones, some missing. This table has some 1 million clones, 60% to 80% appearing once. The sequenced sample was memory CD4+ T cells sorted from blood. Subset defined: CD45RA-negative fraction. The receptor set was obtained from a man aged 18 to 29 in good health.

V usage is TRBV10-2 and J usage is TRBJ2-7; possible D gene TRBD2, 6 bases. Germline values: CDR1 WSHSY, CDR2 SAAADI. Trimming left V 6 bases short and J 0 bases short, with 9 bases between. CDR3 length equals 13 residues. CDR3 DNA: TGCGCCAGCAGCCGGGAGACCTCCTACGAGCAGTACTTC. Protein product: CASSRETSYEQYF.

In DNA, the CDR3 is TGTGCCAGCGGGACGCCCCCTGCAACCTACAATGAGCAGTTCTTC. Translated, it gives CASGTPPATYNEQFF. V is TRBV19 and J is TRBJ2-1; D possibly matches TRBD1 or TRBD2 (5 bases each). The CDR3 runs 15 residues. Germline CDR1 LNHDA, CDR2 SQIVND (reference sequence). V shed 9 bases and J shed 2 bases, with 17 bases lying between them.

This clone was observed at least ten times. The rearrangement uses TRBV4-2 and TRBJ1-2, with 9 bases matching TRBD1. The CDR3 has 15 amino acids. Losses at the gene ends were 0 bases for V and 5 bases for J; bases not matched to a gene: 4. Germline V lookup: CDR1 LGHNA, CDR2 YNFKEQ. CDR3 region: CASSQETGGGYGYTF. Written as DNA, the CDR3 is TGTGCCAGCAGCCAAGAAACAGGGGGCGGGTATGGCTACACCTTC.

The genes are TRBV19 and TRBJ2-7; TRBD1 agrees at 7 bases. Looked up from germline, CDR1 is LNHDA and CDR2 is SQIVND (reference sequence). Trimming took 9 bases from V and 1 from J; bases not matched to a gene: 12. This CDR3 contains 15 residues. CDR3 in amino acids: CASSYQGTASYEQYF. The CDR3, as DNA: TGTGCCAGCTCCTACCAAGGGACAGCGTCCTACGAGCAGTACTTC.

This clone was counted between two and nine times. CDR3: CAWSEVRGRRRDYGYTF. CDR3 in DNA: TGTGCCTGGAGTGAAGTTCGGGGCAGACGTCGGGACTATGGCTACACCTTC. The chain joins TRBV30 to TRBJ1-2, with D perhaps TRBD1 (5 bases). Germline V gene data show CDR1 as GTSNPN and CDR2 as SVGIG (reference sequence). This CDR3 spans 17 amino acids. Between the trimmed V and J ends, which lost 1 base and 3 bases, there was a span of 21 bases.

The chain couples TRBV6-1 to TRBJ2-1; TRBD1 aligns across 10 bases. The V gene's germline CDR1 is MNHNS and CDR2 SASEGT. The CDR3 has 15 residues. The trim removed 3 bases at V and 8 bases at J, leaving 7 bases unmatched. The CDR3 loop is CASSERDRGRDEQFF. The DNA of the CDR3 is TGTGCCAGCAGTGAGCGGGACAGGGGCCGGGATGAGCAGTTCTTC.

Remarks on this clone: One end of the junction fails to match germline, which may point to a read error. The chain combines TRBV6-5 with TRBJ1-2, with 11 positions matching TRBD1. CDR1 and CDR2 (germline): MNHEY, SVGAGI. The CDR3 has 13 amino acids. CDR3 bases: TGTGCCAGCAGCCGACCCGGGACAGGGGGTACCTTCTTC. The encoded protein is CASSRPGTGGTFF.

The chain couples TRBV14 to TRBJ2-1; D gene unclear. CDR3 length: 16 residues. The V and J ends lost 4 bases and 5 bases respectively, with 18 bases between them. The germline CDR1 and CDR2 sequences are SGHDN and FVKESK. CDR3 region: CASSPSLGYLHNEQFF. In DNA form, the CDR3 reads TGTGCCAGCAGCCCCTCGCTTGGGTATCTCCACAATGAGCAGTTCTTC.

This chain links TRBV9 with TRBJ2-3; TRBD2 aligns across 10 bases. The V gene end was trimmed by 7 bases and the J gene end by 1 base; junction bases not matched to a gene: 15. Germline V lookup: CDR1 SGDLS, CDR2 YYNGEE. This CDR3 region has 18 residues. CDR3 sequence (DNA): TGTGCCAGCCGCCCTAGACACAGCGGGGGGGCCGGCACAGATACGCAGTATTTT. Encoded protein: CASRPRHSGGAGTDTQYF. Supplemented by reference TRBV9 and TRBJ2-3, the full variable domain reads DSGVTQTPKHLITATGQRVTLRCSPRSGDLSVYWYQQSLDQGLQFLIQYYNGEERAKGNILERFSAQQFPDLHSELNLSSLELGDSALYFCASRPRHSGGAGTDTQYFGPGTRLTVL.

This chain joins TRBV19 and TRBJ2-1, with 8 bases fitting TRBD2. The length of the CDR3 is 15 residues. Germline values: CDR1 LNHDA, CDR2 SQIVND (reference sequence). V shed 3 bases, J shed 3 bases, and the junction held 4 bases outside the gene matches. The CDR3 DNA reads TGTGCCAGTAGTATTTTCGCGGGAGGCTACAATGAGCAGTTCTTC. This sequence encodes CASSIFAGGYNEQFF.

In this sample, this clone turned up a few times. Here the CDR3 reads CASSRAGGGVYNEQFF. The CDR3 coding sequence is TGTGCCAGCAGTCGCGCTGGCGGGGGGGTCTACAATGAGCAGTTCTTC. The chain employs TRBV7-9 and TRBJ2-1; 9 bases map to TRBD2. Germline CDR1 is SEHNR and CDR2 is FQNEAQ (reference sequence). The CDR3 is 16 amino acids. V was pared by 6 bases and J by 3 bases, with 9 bases of the junction left unmatched.

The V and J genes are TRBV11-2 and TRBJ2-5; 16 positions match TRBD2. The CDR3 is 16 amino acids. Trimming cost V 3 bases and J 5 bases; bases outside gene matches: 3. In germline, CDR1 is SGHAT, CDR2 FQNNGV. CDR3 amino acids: CASSLGTSGRGETQYF. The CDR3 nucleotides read TGTGCCAGCAGCTTGGGGACTAGCGGGAGGGGGGAGACCCAGTACTTC. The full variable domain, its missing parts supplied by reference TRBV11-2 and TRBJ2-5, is EAGVAQSPRYKIIEKRQSVAFWCNPISGHATLYWYQQILGQGPKLLIQFQNNGVVDDSQLPKDRFSAERLKGVDSTLKIQPAKLEDSAVYLCASSLGTSGRGETQYFGPGTRLLVL.

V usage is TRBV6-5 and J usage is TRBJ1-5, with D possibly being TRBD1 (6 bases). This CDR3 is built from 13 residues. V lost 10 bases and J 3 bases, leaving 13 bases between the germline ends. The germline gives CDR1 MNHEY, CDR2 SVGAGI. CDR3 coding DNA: TGTGCCACCTCGACAGGTACCAATCAGCCCCAGCATTTT. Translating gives CATSTGTNQPQHF.

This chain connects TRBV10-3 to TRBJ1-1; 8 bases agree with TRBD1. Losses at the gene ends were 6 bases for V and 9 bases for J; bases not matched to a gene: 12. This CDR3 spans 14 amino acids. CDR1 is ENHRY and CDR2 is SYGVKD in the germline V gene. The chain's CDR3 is CAISPREGQGKAFF. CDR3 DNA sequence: TGTGCCATCAGCCCTAGAGAAGGACAGGGAAAAGCTTTCTTT.

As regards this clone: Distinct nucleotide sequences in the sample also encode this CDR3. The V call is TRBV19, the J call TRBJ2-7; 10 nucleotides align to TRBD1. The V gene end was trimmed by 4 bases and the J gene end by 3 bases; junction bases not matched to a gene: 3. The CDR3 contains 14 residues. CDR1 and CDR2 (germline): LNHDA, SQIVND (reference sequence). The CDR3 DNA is TGTGCCAGTAGTAGGGACAGGGGTGACTACGAGCAGTACTTC. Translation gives CASSRDRGDYEQYF.

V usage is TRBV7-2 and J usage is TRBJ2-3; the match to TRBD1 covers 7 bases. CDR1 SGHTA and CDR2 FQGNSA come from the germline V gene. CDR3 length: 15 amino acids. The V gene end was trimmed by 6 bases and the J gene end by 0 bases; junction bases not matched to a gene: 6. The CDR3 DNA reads TGTGCCAGCAGTCCACAGGGGTTCAGCACAGATACGCAGTATTTT. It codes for CASSPQGFSTDTQYF.

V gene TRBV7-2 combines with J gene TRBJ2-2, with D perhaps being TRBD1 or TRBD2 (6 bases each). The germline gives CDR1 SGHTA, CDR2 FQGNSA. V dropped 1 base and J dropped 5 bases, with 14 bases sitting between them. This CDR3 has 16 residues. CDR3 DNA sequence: TGTGCCAGCAGCTTAGTGGGGGGCCCGGGGACCGGGGAGCTGTTTTTT. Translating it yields CASSLVGGPGTGELFF.

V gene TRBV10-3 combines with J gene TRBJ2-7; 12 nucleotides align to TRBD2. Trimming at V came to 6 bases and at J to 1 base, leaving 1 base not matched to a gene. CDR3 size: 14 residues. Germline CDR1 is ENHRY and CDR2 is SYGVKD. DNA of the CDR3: TGTGCCATCAGGACTAGCGGGAGTTCCTACGAGCAGTACTTC. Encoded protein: CAIRTSGSSYEQYF.